The 8 T cell receptor beta chains below were found in one sample sequenced in a study of blood T cell repertoires in COVID-19. TCRdb's table, derived via immunoSEQ multiplex PCR, lists solely in-frame clones and lacks some. The sample includes about 340,000 clones, around 88% of them seen just once. Sequences were obtained from peripheral blood. All receptors derive from a man aged 25-45 years with active or convalescent COVID-19.

This chain uses TRBV7-2 with TRBJ1-2, with D tentatively TRBD1 (5 bases). CDR3 length: 14 amino acids. V was pared by 3 bases and J by 8 bases, with 16 bases between. Germline V gene sequence: CDR1 SGHTA, CDR2 FQGNSA. CDR3 nucleotide sequence: TGTGCCAGCAGCTTCGGACAAGGGGTAGAAGGCTACACCTTC. Translation: CASSFGQGVEGYTF.

This chain connects TRBV19 to TRBJ1-2; TRBD1 might be the D (5 bases). Germline V lookup: CDR1 LNHDA, CDR2 SQIVND (reference sequence). V shed 9 bases and J shed 3 bases, with 17 bases lying between them. This CDR3 region has 14 residues. CDR3 sequence reads: CASGGRRDYYGYTF. CDR3 nucleotides: TGTGCCAGCGGGGGGAGGAGGGACTACTATGGCTACACCTTC.

Worth noting for this clone: An end of the junction does not agree with germline; a read error may underlie this. The chain employs TRBV27 and TRBJ2-3; the D is unclear. There are 14 residues in the CDR3. Germline CDR1 reads MNHEY; CDR2 reads SMNVEV (reference sequence). CDR3 amino acids: CASSPAREVLSLNF. CDR3 coding DNA: TGTGCCAGCAGTCCCGCCCGTGAAGTCCTGAGTCTCAATTTT.

The chain links TRBV7-2 to TRBJ2-5; 8 bases align to TRBD1. From germline, CDR1 is SGHTA and CDR2 FQGNSA. The CDR3 is 15 amino acids. Germline trimming cut 5 bases from V and 4 bases from J; bases unmatched to any gene: 9. CDR3 DNA: TGTGCCAGCAGCCGTGGACAGGGAAGGCGAGAGACCCAGTACTTC. Residues: CASSRGQGRRETQYF.

The chain has TRBV29-1 and TRBJ2-1, with D hard to call. This CDR3 contains 14 residues. The germline V gene encodes CDR1 SQVTM and CDR2 ANQGSEA. The germline V and J ends were trimmed by 4 bases and 0 bases, with 10 bases remaining between them. DNA of the CDR3: TGCAGCGTTGGGGTTGGCGGCTCCTACAATGAGCAGTTCTTC. It codes for CSVGVGGSYNEQFF.

This clone showed up just once. The genes are TRBV28 and TRBJ1-1; TRBD1 is a possible D gene (6 bases). The CDR3 runs to 19 residues. CDR1 is MDHEN, CDR2 SYDVKM, per germline. V was pared by 5 bases and J by 6 bases, with 31 bases between. The CDR3 loop is CASSPRSGGAFGIAAEAFF. In DNA, the CDR3 is TGTGCCAGCAGTCCACGGTCGGGGGGGGCGTTTGGGATTGCCGCTGAAGCTTTCTTT.

The chain recombines TRBV28 with TRBJ2-1; 14 bases fit TRBD2. V lost 7 bases and J lost 1; bases outside the gene matches: 9. This CDR3 has 18 amino acids. CDR1 is MDHEN, CDR2 SYDVKM, per germline. CDR3 loop: CASNAPGLAGGSYNEQFF. DNA for the CDR3: TGTGCCAGCAATGCCCCAGGACTAGCGGGAGGTTCCTACAATGAGCAGTTCTTC.

V gene TRBV5-8 combines with J gene TRBJ1-5; 7 bases map to TRBD1. V shed 3 bases, J shed 8 bases, and the junction held 2 bases outside the gene matches. Germline-derived CDR1 and CDR2 are SGHTS and YDEGEE. CDR3 length: 12 amino acids. In nucleotides, the CDR3 is TGTGCCAGCAGCTCCGGGACAGAGCCCCAGCATTTT. The encoded protein is CASSSGTEPQHF. Combining the CDR3 with reference TRBV5-8 and TRBJ1-5 gives the whole variable domain EAGVTQSPTHLIKTRGQQATLRCSPISGHTSVYWYQQALGLGLQFLLWYDEGEERNRGNFPPRFSGRQFPNYSSELNVNALELEDSALYLCASSSGTEPQHFGDGTRLSIL.